A selection of T cell receptor beta chains follows, all from one sample in a study of naive CD8 T cells in extremely preterm neonates. Assay: immunoSEQ multiplex PCR; the TCRdb copy retains only in-frame clones and omits some. This sample has 5,000 to 6,500 clones, with 95% to 99% found just once. Sequences were obtained from naive CD8+ T cells from blood. Source of these receptors: a human donor in good health. Both conserved end residues are trimmed from each CDR3. A D gene is named only where the DNA matches it firmly. Rows give clone size only sometimes, using once, few, many, or a class for an expanded clone.

TRBV2	TRBD1	-	TRBJ2-7	ASRGPGQGPKGEQY
TRBV29-1	TRBD2	once	TRBJ2-1	SVEGKTGTRVNPNEQF
TRBV4-3	TRBD2	-	TRBJ2-7	ASSQEVLTSGRAYEQY
TRBV6-5	TRBD1	-	TRBJ2-7	ASSYDQTGQRYEQY
TRBV2	-	-	TRBJ2-1	ASSEGIGHNEQF
TRBV9	-	-	TRBJ1-5	ASSVGGGNQPQH
TRBV28	-	-	TRBJ2-2	ASTLLTDSPTGELF
TRBV6-1	TRBD1	-	TRBJ1-4	ASSDTGTGSTNEKLF
TRBV9	-	-	TRBJ2-1	ASSSPSGREQF
TRBV15	TRBD1	once	TRBJ1-5	ATSTTDRAGQPQH
TRBV27	TRBD2	once	TRBJ2-5	ASSFGGETQY
TRBV9	TRBD1	-	TRBJ2-2	ASSGRTGNTGELF
TRBV7-9	-	-	TRBJ2-1	ASSTTGTTYNEQF
TRBV6-6	-	-	TRBJ2-3	ASSYRQGTDTQY
TRBV15	-	-	TRBJ1-2	ATSRDREVTYGYT
TRBV19	-	-	TRBJ2-7	ASSPLGVYEQY
TRBV19	TRBD2	once	TRBJ2-7	ASSAASGNLYEQY
TRBV9	TRBD2	-	TRBJ2-5	ASSQAGGLQETQY
TRBV18	TRBD1	-	TRBJ2-7	ASSPQDRGLSYEQY
TRBV27	-	-	TRBJ2-1	ASSLSYNEQF
TRBV27	-	-	TRBJ2-3	ASSRGTTGVHTDTQY
TRBV4-3	TRBD2	-	TRBJ2-1	ASSQDPLAGGYNEQF
TRBV7-2	-	few	TRBJ1-2	ASSPTDSYGYT
TRBV28	TRBD1	-	TRBJ2-7	ASSGTAYEQY
TRBV7-2	TRBD2	-	TRBJ2-1	ASSLRLAGTQSSYNEQF
TRBV6-6	-	-	TRBJ2-7	ASSYSIREGSEQY
TRBV7-9	TRBD1	-	TRBJ1-2	ASSQGGGYGYT
TRBV7-2	-	-	TRBJ2-2	ASLKAEGRAGELF
TRBV7-2	TRBD2	-	TRBJ2-7	ASSLELAGAGEQY